This T cell receptor (beta chain) originates from a study of T cell repertoires in cytomegalovirus infection (dated by TCRdb to 2018 to 2020). Looking at the study overall: Alongside well-studied HLA-B-restricted epitopes, the peptide stimulations were aimed at recently identified HLA-C-restricted CMV epitopes, whose presentation resists viral immunomodulation. Donor HLA type was relevant to the analysis, as public TCR beta signatures indicated carriage of CMV infection together with the matching HLA type.

The CDR3 measures 16 amino acids from cysteine to phenylalanine. The CDR3 DNA has 48 bases and is translated from base 1. At the junction V is shortened by 5 bases and J by 4 bases; bases outside the gene matches: 8. From the germline V gene, CDR1 is SGHVS and CDR2 is FNYEAQ. Sequencing used an Illumina HiSeq 1500. TCRdb trimmed public reads at Q25 via fastp, called clones via MiXCR and kept in-frame beta chains. Rows merge per CDR3 protein into single entries with the most common DNA and genes. The sample includes 900,000 to 950,000 distinct CDR3 sequences, with less than 40% observed a single time. The leading ten clones occupy around an eighth of the sample. Read against the paper, the sample's treatment or condition label means: in vitro stimulation with specific CMV peptide epitopes to enrich CMV-specific T cells. General conclusions and limits of the study: Cumulative frequency of public TCR beta family members discriminated carriers of CMV infection plus the relevant HLA type in this cohort and an independent approximately 400-donor cohort. The ex vivo response was dominated by HLA-C-restricted CMV-specific TCR beta clonotypes, which also provided the single most frequent clonotype in two of eight donors.

This clonotype showed up just a few times. There is no known antigen for this receptor. No qualities accompany the bases; no much larger clone lies one base away. The receptor chain draws on TRBV7-6 and TRBJ2-2, and 9 bases in between align with TRBD1. The input for sequencing was cultured CD8+ T cells from PBMCs, taken from culture after CMV antigen stimulation. The sequence was collected from a human donor in good health (CMV status not recorded). Some clones in this sample may be carry-over from other donors' samples. This receptor carries the CDR3 CASSVPGQGSTGELFF. The sequenced DNA is TGTGCCAGCAGCGTCCCGGGACAGGGTTCCACCGGGGAGCTGTTTTTT.